Shown below are 20 T cell receptor beta chains from a single sample sequenced in a study of blood T cell repertoires in COVID-19. Produced via immunoSEQ multiplex PCR; TCRdb's table is partial and in-frame only. The table records about 17,000 clones, roughly 80% of them present only once. Sequenced sample: peripheral blood. These receptors came from an elderly man with acute or convalescent COVID-19.

The genes are TRBV5-4 and TRBJ2-5, with 7 bases lining up with TRBD1. Unmatched junction bases numbered 4, after V lost 5 bases and J lost 3 bases. Germline V CDR1 and CDR2: SGHNT, YYREEE (reference sequence). CDR3 length: 13 residues. The CDR3 spells CASSSGTEETQYF. CDR3 coding DNA: TGTGCCAGCAGTTCCGGGACAGAAGAGACCCAGTACTTC.

J is TRBJ1-3 and V is TRBV12-3 or TRBV12-4; D perhaps matches TRBD1 (5 bases). The CDR3 extends over 12 amino acids. V was shortened by 8 bases and J by 3 bases, with 8 bases between the two germline ends. The CDR3 is CASRGDGNTIYF. For the CDR3, the DNA is TGTGCCAGCCGGGGGGATGGAAACACCATATATTTT.

The chain recombines TRBV6-2 or TRBV6-3 with TRBJ1-4; 11 nucleotides align to TRBD1. The CDR3 length is 14 residues. In germline, CDR1 is MNHEY, CDR2 SVGEGT. Trimming cost V 5 bases and J 7 bases; bases outside gene matches: 3. This chain's CDR3 is CASSTGQGVEKLFF. The DNA for the CDR3 is TGTGCCAGCAGTACGGGACAGGGGGTTGAAAAACTGTTTTTT.

This clone was detected only once. The chain has TRBV5-1 and TRBJ2-2; the match to TRBD1 covers 8 bases. CDR3 length equals 16 residues. Germline V gives CDR1 SGHRS, CDR2 YFSETQ. V lost 4 bases, J lost 5 bases, and 10 bases stayed unmatched. The CDR3 coding sequence is TGCGCCAGCAGCACTCAAGGACAGGGAATGACCGGGGAGCTGTTTTTT. Residues: CASSTQGQGMTGELFF.

The CDR3 bases are TGCGCCAGCAGCCAAGGGCAGGGGGTGAATGAAAAACTGTTTTTT. As protein: CASSQGQGVNEKLFF. V gene TRBV4-1 combines with J gene TRBJ1-4; the match to TRBD1 covers 7 bases. J lost 5 bases, V lost 1 base, and 4 bases had no gene match. The length of the CDR3 is 15 residues. Germline V gene lookup returns CDR1 MGHRA and CDR2 YSYEKL.

CDR3 residues: CASSYRGSHSGANVLTF. In DNA form, the CDR3 reads TGTGCCAGCAGTTACAGGGGCTCACACTCTGGGGCCAACGTCCTGACTTTC. This chain joins TRBV7-9 and TRBJ2-6; TRBD1 aligns across 7 bases. From germline, CDR1 is SEHNR and CDR2 FQNEAQ (reference sequence). The length of the CDR3 is 17 residues. V was clipped by 6 bases and J by 0 bases; unmatched bases: 8.

This clone was recorded once. The chain links TRBV2 to TRBJ1-5; D remains unclear. Trimming took 2 bases from V and 6 from J, leaving 11 bases between them. CDR3 length: 14 amino acids. Per germline, CDR1 SNHLY and CDR2 FYNNEI. CDR3 loop: CASSERREGQPQHF. For the CDR3, the DNA is TGTGCCAGCAGTGAAAGAAGGGAGGGTCAGCCCCAGCATTTT.

The chain has TRBV5-8 and TRBJ1-2; 9 positions agree with TRBD1. CDR3 size: 16 residues. The germline V gene has CDR1 SGHTS and CDR2 YDEGEE. The V gene end was trimmed by 3 bases and the J gene end by 3 bases; junction bases not matched to a gene: 9. CDR3 nucleotides: TGTGCCAGCAGCTCGCAGACAGGGGGAGAACACTATGGCTACACCTTC. It specifies CASSSQTGGEHYGYTF.

The chain combines TRBV9 with TRBJ2-2, with no clear D. Germline V gene lookup returns CDR1 SGDLS and CDR2 YYNGEE. Trimming shortened V by 4 bases and J by 1 base, and 8 bases separated the two germline ends. The CDR3 contains 14 residues. The DNA for the CDR3 is TGTGCCAGCAGCTCTAACTTGAACACCGGGGAGCTGTTTTTT. As protein: CASSSNLNTGELFF.

The chain employs TRBV3-1 (or the pseudogene TRBV3-2) and TRBJ1-4, with D maybe TRBD1 (6 bases). Germline V gives CDR1 LGHDT, CDR2 YNNKEL (reference sequence). V shed 1 base and J shed 5 bases, with 11 bases lying between them. The CDR3 has 15 amino acids. The CDR3 loop is CASSQGTVRNEKLFF. DNA for the CDR3: TGTGCCAGCAGCCAAGGGACAGTGAGGAATGAAAAACTGTTTTTT.

CDR3 region: CASSLFARRETQYF. The CDR3 coding sequence is TGTGCCAGCAGCTTATTTGCCCGCCGGGAGACCCAGTACTTC. The chain combines TRBV7-2 with TRBJ2-5; D is undetermined. Trimming cost V 2 bases and J 5 bases, with 12 bases left between them. The CDR3 is 14 amino acids. Germline CDR1 SGHTA, CDR2 FQGNSA. The complete variable domain, with remaining parts taken from reference TRBV7-2 and TRBJ2-5, reads GAGVSQSPSNKVTEKGKDVELRCDPISGHTALYWYRQSLGQGLEFLIYFQGNSAPDKSGLPSDRFSAERTGGSVSTLTIQRTQQEDSAVYLCASSLFARRETQYFGPGTRLLVL.

The table lists this clone with a few counts. The V call is TRBV19, the J call TRBJ1-2; D is uncertain. V was trimmed by 4 bases and J by 3 bases, leaving 12 bases between them. The CDR3 contains 14 residues. Germline lookup yields CDR1 LNHDA and CDR2 SQIVND (reference sequence). The CDR3 region has the DNA TGTGCCAGTAGTAGCCCGGGTTTGGACTATGGCTACACCTTC. It is translated as CASSSPGLDYGYTF.

This clone ranks as medium-sized. The chain employs TRBV7-2 and TRBJ2-2; 10 nucleotides line up with TRBD2. V shed 3 bases, J shed 6 bases, and the junction held 4 bases outside the gene matches. CDR3 length: 15 amino acids. In germline, CDR1 is SGHTA, CDR2 FQGNSA. The CDR3 region has the DNA TGTGCCAGCAGCTTCCAGCGGGGGGGCGCCGGGGAGCTGTTTTTT. Protein product: CASSFQRGGAGELFF.

The chain couples TRBV27 to TRBJ1-4, with 9 bases fitting TRBD1. CDR1 is MNHEY, CDR2 SMNVEV, per germline (reference sequence). The CDR3 consists of 17 residues. With V trimmed by 5 bases and J by 7 bases, 14 bases remained unmatched. CDR3 sequence: CASSPDRGQGWGEKLFF. CDR3 DNA: TGTGCCAGCAGTCCCGACCGAGGACAGGGGTGGGGTGAAAAACTGTTTTTT.

The gene calls are TRBV4-3 and TRBJ2-3; no clear D gene. V was shortened by 3 bases and J by 0 bases, with 10 bases between the two germline ends. The CDR3 runs 15 residues. Germline V gene data show CDR1 as LGHNA and CDR2 as YSLEER. In DNA, the CDR3 is TGCGCCAGCAGCCAGAGCGCTCCCAGCACAGATACGCAGTATTTT. The encoded protein is CASSQSAPSTDTQYF.

The chain joins TRBV18 to TRBJ1-5; D is possibly TRBD1 (5 bases). The V gene's germline CDR1 is KGHSH and CDR2 LQKENI. The ends were cut back, 2 bases at V and 1 base at J, with 9 bases in the middle. The CDR3 sequence is 15 residues long. The CDR3 coding sequence is TGTGCCAGCTCACCAGGGGCCGTGAGCAATCAGCCCCAGCATTTT. Translating gives CASSPGAVSNQPQHF.

The rearrangement joins TRBV28 to TRBJ2-6, with a possible D match to TRBD2 (5 bases). This CDR3 has 15 residues. V lost 2 bases, J lost 1 base, and 6 bases lay in between. Germline assignment: CDR1 MDHEN and CDR2 SYDVKM. CDR3 amino acids: CASSLAGSGANVLTF. The CDR3 DNA sequence: TGTGCCAGCAGTTTAGCGGGTTCTGGGGCCAACGTCCTGACTTTC.

V gene TRBV11-1 combines with J gene TRBJ2-7; D is unresolved. This CDR3 is 15 amino acids long. Germline V gives CDR1 SGHAT, CDR2 FQDESV (reference sequence). The ends were cut back, 0 bases at V and 2 bases at J, with 11 bases in the middle. This CDR3 is CASSLAPTSTYEQYF. The CDR3 DNA sequence: TGTGCCAGCAGCTTAGCGCCGACAAGTACCTACGAGCAGTACTTC.

The chain has TRBV7-3 and TRBJ2-3; 9 bases are shared with TRBD2. J gave up 0 bases and V 0 bases, and 1 base lay outside the gene matches. This CDR3 spans 16 amino acids. Germline V gene sequence: CDR1 SGHTA, CDR2 FQGTGA. The CDR3 sequence: CASSLTLAGSTDTQYF. In DNA, the CDR3 is TGTGCCAGCAGCTTAACTCTAGCGGGGAGCACAGATACGCAGTATTTT.

The chain combines TRBV9 with TRBJ2-3; D remains unclear. CDR3 length equals 13 residues. The V end lost 0 bases, the J end lost 4 bases, and 6 bases lay between the germline ends. Germline V CDR1 and CDR2: SGDLS, YYNGEE. CDR3 coding DNA: TGTGCCAGCAGCGTAGCAGGTCCAGATACGCAGTATTTT. This translates into CASSVAGPDTQYF.